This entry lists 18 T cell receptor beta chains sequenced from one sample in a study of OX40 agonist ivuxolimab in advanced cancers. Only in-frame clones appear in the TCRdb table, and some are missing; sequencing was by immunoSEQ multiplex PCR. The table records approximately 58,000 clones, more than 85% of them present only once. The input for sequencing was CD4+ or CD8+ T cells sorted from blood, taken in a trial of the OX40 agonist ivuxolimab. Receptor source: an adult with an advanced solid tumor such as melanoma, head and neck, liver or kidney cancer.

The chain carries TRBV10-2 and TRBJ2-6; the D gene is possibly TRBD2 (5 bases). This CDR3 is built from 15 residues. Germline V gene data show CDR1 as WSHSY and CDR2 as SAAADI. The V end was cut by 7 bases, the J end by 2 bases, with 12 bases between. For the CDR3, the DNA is TGCGCCAGCACGGCGGAGGTAACTGGGGCCAACGTCCTGACTTTC. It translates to CASTAEVTGANVLTF.

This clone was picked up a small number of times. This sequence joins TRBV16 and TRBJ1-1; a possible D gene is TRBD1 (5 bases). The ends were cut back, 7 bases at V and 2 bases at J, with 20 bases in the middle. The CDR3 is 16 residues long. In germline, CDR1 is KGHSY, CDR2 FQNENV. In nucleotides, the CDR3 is TGTGCCAGCACCCGAACCCTCGCGGGGGGAAACACTGAAGCTTTCTTT. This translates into CASTRTLAGGNTEAFF.

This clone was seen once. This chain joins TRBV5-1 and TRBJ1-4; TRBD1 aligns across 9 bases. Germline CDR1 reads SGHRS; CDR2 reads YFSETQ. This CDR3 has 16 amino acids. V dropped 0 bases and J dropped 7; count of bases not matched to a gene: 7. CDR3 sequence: CASSLDRGQEGEKLFF. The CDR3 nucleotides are TGCGCCAGCAGCTTGGACAGGGGGCAAGAGGGTGAAAAACTGTTTTTT.

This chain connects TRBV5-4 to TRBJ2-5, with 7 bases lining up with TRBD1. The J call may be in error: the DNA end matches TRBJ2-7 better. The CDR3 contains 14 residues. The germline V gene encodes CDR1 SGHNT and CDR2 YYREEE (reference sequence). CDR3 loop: CASSLYGTAYEQYF. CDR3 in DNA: TGTGCCAGCAGCTTATACGGGACAGCATACGAGCAGTACTTC.

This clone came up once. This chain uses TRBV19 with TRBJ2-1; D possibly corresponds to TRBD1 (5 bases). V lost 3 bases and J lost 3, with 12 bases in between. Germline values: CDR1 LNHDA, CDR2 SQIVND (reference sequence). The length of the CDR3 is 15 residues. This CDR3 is CASSIRDSGYNEQFF. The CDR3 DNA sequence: TGTGCCAGTAGTATCAGGGATAGTGGCTACAATGAGCAGTTCTTC.

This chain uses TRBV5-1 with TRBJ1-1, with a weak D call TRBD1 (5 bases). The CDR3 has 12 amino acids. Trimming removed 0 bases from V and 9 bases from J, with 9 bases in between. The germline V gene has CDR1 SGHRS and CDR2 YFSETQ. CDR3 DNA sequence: TGCGCCAGCAGCTTGGAGGGACTTCAAGCTTTCTTT. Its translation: CASSLEGLQAFF.

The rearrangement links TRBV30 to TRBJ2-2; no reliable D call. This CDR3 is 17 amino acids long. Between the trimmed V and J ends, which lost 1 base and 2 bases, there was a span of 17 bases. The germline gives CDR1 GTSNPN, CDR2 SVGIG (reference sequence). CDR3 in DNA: TGTGCCTGGAGTGATAACCTTTGGCCTTATAACACCGGGGAGCTGTTTTTT. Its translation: CAWSDNLWPYNTGELFF.

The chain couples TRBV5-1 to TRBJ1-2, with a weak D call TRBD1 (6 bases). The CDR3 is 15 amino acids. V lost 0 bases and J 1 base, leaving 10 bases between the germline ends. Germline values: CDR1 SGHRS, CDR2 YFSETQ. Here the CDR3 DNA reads TGCGCCAGCAGCTTGGACACAGGGTTTAACTATGGCTACACCTTC. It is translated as CASSLDTGFNYGYTF.

The CDR3 loop reads CASSPWGQGPTEQYF. The CDR3 DNA follows: TGTGCCAGCAGCCCATGGGGACAGGGTCCCACCGAGCAGTACTTC. The chain employs TRBV7-9 and TRBJ2-7, with 9 bases lining up with TRBD1. Per germline, CDR1 SEHNR and CDR2 FQNEAQ (reference sequence). V was clipped by 5 bases and J by 6 bases; unmatched bases: 11. This CDR3 has 15 amino acids.

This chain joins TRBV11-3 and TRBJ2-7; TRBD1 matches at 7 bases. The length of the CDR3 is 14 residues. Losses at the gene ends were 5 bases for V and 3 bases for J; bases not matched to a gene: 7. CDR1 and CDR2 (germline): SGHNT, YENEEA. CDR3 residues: CASSNRDSVYEQYF. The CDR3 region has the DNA TGTGCCAGCAGCAACCGGGACAGCGTCTACGAGCAGTACTTC.

The CDR3 nucleotides are TGTGCCATCAGCGAGGGTACGGAGCAGTTCTTC. Residues: CAISEGTEQFF. The chain carries TRBV10-3 and TRBJ2-1, with D perhaps matching TRBD2 (5 bases). CDR1 and CDR2 from the germline V gene are ENHRY and SYGVKD. The germline V and J ends were trimmed by 6 bases and 10 bases, with 10 bases remaining between them. The CDR3 covers 11 residues.

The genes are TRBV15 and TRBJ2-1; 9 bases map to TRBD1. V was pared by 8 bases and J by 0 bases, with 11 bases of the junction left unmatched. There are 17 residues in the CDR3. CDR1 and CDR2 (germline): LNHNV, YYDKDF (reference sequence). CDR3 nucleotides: TGTGCCACCGAAGGACAGGGGATTCCCAGCTCCTACAATGAGCAGTTCTTC. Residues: CATEGQGIPSSYNEQFF.

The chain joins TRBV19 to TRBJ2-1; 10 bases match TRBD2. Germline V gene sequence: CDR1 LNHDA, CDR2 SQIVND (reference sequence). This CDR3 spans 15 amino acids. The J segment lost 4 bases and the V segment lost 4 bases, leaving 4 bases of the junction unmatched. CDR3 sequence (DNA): TGTGCCAGTAGTAGAGCGGGAGGGCTATACAATGAGCAGTTCTTC. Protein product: CASSRAGGLYNEQFF. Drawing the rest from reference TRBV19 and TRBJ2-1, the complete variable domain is DGGITQSPKYLFRKEGQNVTLSCEQNLNHDAMYWYRQDPGQGLRLIYYSQIVNDFQKGDIAEGYSVSREKKESFPLTVTSAQKNPTAFYLCASSRAGGLYNEQFFGPGTRLTVL.

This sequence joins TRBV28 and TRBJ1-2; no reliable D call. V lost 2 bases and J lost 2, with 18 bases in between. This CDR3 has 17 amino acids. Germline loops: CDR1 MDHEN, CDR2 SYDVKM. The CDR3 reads CASSLGQLGALNYGYTF. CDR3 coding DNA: TGTGCCAGCAGTTTAGGGCAGTTAGGCGCTTTGAACTATGGCTACACCTTC.

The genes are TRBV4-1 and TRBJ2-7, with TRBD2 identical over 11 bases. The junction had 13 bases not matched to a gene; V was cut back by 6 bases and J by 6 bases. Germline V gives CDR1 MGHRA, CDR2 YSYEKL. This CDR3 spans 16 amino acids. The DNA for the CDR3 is TGCGCCAGCAGTCTTAGTCCTAGCGGGAGGTCGTCCGAGCAGTACTTC. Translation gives CASSLSPSGRSSEQYF.

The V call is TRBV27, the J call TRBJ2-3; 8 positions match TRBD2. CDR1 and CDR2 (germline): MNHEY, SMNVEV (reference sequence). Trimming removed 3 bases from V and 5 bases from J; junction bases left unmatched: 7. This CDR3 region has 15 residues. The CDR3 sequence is CASSFLSGIIDTQYF. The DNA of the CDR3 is TGTGCCAGCAGTTTTCTTAGCGGGATTATAGATACGCAGTATTTT.

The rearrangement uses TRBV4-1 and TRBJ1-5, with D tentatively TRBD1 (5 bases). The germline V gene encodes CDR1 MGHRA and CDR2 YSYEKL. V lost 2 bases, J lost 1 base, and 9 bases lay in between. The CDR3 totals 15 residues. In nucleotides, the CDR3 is TGCGCCAGCAGCCAATCGGGGGACAGCAATCAGCCCCAGCATTTT. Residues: CASSQSGDSNQPQHF.

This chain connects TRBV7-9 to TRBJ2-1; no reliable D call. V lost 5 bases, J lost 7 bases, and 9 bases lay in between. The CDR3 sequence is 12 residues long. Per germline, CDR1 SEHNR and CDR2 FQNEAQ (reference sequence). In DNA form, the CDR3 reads TGTGCCAGCAGCCCGGCCAGTAATGAGCAGTTCTTC. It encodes CASSPASNEQFF.